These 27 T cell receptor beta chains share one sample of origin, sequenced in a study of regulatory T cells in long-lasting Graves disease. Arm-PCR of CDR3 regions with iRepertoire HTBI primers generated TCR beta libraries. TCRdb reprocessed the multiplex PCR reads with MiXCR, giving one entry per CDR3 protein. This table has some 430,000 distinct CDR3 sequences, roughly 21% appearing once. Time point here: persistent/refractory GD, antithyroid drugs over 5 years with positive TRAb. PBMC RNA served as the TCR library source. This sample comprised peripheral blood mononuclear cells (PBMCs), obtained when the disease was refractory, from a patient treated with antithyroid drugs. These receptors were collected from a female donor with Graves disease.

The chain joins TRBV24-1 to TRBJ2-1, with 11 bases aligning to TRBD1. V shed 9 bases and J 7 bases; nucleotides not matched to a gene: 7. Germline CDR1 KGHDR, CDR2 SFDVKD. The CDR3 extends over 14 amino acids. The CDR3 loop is CATARTGGLNEQFF. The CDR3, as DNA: TGTGCCACCGCGAGGACAGGGGGCTTGAATGAGCAGTTCTTC.

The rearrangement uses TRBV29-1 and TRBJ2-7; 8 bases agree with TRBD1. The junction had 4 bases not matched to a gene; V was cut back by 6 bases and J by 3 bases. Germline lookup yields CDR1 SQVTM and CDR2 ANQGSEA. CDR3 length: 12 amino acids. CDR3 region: CSVSDRGYEQYF. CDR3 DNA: TGCAGCGTCAGTGACAGGGGCTACGAGCAGTACTTC.

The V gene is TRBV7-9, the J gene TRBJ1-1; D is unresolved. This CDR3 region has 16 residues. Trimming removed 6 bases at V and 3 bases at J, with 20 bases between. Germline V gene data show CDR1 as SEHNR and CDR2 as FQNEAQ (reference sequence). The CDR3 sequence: CASSPFRVMTDTEAFF. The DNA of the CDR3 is TGTGCCAGCAGTCCGTTTAGGGTGATGACGGACACTGAAGCTTTCTTT.

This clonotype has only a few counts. The CDR3 DNA is TGTGCCAGCAGGCCCATGACAGGAGCTGGAAACACCATATATTTT. Translation gives CASRPMTGAGNTIYF. The chain combines TRBV6-1 with TRBJ1-3; TRBD1 might be the D (6 bases). The CDR3 covers 15 residues. With 6 bases removed from V and 2 bases from J, the gap between germline ends came to 14 bases. The germline gives CDR1 MNHNS, CDR2 SASEGT.

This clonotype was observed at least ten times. The CDR3, as DNA: TGTGCCAGCAGTCCGGACAGGAGAGAGACCCAGTACTTC. Its translation: CASSPDRRETQYF. The gene calls are TRBV6-1 and TRBJ2-5, with 7 nucleotides matching TRBD1. J gave up 4 bases and V 5 bases, and 4 bases lay outside the gene matches. Germline V CDR1 and CDR2: MNHNS, SASEGT. This CDR3 contains 13 residues.

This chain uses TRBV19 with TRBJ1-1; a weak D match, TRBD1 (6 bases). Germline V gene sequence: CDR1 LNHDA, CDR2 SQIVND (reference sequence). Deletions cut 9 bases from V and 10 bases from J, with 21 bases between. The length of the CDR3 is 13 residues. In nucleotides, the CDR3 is TGTGCCAGCGCGAGACAGGCAACGGGGGCAGCTTTCTTT. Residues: CASARQATGAAFF.

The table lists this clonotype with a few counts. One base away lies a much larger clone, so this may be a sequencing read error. For the CDR3, the DNA is TGTGCCAGCACCCCCAGACAGGACGGCTACGAGCAGTACTTC. Translation gives CASTPRQDGYEQYF. V is TRBV28 and J is TRBJ2-7; a weak D match, TRBD1 (6 bases). In germline, CDR1 is MDHEN, CDR2 SYDVKM. The CDR3 covers 14 residues. Trimming took off 7 bases at V and 3 bases at J, with 16 bases between the two ends.

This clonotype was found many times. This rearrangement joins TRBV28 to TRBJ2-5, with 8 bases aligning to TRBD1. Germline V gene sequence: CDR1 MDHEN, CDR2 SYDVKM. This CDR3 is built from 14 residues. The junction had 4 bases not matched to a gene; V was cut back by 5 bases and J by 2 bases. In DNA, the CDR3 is TGTGCCAGCAGTAAACACAGGGGGCAAGAGACCCAGTACTTC. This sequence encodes CASSKHRGQETQYF.

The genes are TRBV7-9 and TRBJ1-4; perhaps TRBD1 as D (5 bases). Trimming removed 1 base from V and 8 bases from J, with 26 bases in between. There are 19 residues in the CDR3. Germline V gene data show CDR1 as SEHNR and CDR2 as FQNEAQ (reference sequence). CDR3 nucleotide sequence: TGTGCCAGCAGCTTAGTACCCCCTCGGGGGGGTAGACGTAAAGAAAAACTGTTTTTT. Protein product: CASSLVPPRGGRRKEKLFF.

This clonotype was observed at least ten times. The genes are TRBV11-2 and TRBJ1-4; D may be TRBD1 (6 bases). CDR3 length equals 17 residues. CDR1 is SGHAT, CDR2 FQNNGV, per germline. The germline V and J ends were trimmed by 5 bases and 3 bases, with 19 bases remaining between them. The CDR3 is CASSRGTPWRANEKLFF. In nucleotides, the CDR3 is TGTGCCAGCAGCAGAGGGACACCTTGGAGGGCTAATGAAAAACTGTTTTTT.

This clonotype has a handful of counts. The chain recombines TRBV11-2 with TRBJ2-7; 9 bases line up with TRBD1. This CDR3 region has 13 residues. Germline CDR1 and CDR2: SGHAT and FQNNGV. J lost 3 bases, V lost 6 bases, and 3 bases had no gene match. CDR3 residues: CASRDRGYYEQYF. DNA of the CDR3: TGTGCCAGCAGGGACAGGGGTTACTACGAGCAGTACTTC.

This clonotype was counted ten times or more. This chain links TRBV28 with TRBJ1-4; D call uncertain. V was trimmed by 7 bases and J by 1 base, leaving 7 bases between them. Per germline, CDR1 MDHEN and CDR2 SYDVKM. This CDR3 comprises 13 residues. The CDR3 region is CASTGITNEKLFF. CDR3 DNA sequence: TGTGCCAGCACGGGTATAACTAATGAAAAACTGTTTTTT. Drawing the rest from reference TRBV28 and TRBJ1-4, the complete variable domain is DVKVTQSSRYLVKRTGEKVFLECVQDMDHENMFWYRQDPGLGLRLIYFSYDVKMKEKGDIPEGYSVSREKKERFSLILESASTNQTSMYLCASTGITNEKLFFGSGTQLSVL.

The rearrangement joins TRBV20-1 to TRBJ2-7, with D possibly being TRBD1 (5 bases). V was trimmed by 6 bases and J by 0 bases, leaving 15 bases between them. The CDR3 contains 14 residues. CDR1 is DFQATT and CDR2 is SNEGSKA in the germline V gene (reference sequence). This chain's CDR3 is CSASLGQDSYEQYF. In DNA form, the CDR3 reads TGCAGTGCCTCTCTGGGGCAGGACTCCTACGAGCAGTACTTC.

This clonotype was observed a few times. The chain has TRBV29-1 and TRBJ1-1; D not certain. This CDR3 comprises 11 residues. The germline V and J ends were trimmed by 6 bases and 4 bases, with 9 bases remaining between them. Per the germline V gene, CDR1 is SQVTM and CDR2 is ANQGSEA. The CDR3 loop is CSVGRGTEAFF. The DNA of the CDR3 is TGCAGCGTAGGACGGGGCACTGAAGCTTTCTTT.

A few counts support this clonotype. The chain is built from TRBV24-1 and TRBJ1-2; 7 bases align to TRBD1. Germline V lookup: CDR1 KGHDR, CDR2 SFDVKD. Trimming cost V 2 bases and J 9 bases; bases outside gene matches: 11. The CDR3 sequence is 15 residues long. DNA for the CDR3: TGTGCCACCAGTGATTCGGGGGCCGGGGGACAGCGCTACACCTTC. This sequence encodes CATSDSGAGGQRYTF.

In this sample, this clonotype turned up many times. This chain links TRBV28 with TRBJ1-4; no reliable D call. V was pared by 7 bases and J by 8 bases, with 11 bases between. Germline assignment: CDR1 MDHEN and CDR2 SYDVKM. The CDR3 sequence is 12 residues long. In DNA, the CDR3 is TGTGCCAGCAAGGAGGACGAGGAAAAACTGTTTTTT. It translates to CASKEDEEKLFF.

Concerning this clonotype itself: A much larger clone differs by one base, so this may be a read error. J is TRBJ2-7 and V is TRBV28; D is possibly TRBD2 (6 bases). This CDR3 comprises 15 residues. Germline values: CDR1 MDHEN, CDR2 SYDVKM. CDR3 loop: CTSTPPEGGSYEQYF. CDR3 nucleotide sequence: TGTACCAGCACTCCCCCGGAGGGCGGCTCCTACGAGCAGTACTTC.

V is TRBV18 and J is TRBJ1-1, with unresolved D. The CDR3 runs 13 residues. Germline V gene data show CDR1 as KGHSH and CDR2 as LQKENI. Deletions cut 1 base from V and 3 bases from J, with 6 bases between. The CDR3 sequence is CASSPQSDTEAFF. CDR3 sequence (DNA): TGTGCCAGCTCACCACAATCGGACACTGAAGCTTTCTTT.

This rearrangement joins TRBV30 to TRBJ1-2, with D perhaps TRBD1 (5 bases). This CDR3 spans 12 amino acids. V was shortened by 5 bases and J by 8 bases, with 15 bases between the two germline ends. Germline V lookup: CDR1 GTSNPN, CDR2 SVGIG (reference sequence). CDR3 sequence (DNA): TGTGCCTGGGGGGACGGACCTAGGGGCTACACCTTC. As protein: CAWGDGPRGYTF.

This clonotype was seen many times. The CDR3 spells CASSNRDSFYGYTF. CDR3 DNA sequence: TGTGCCAGCAGCAACCGGGACAGCTTCTATGGCTACACCTTC. The chain uses TRBV11-3 and TRBJ1-2; 7 bases fit TRBD1. The ends lost 5 bases at V and 4 bases at J; junction bases unmatched: 7. The CDR3 is made up of 14 amino acids. CDR1 and CDR2 from the germline V gene are SGHNT and YENEEA.

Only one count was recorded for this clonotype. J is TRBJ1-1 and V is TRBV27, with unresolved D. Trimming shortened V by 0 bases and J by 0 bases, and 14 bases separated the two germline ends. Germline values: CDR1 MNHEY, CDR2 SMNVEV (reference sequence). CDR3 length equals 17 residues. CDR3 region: CASSLSAGAILNTEAFF. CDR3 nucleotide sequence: TGTGCCAGCAGTTTATCGGCAGGAGCAATTTTGAACACTGAAGCTTTCTTT.

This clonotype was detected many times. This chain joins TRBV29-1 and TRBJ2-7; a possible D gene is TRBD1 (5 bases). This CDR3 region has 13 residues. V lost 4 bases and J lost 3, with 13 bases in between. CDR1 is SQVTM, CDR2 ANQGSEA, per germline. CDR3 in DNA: TGCAGCGTTGTGACAGTTAATGACTACGAGCAGTACTTC. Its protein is CSVVTVNDYEQYF.

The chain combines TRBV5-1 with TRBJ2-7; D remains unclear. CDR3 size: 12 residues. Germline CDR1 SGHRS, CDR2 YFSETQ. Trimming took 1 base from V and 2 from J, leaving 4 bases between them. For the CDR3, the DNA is TGCGCCAGCAGCTTGACTACCTACGAGCAGTACTTC. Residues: CASSLTTYEQYF.

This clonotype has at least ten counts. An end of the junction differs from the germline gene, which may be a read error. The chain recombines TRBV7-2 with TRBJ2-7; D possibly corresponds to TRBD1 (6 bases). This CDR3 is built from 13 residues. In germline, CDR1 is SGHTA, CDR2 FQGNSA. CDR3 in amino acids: CANSPGEWYEQYF. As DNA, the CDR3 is TGTGCCAACAGCCCAGGGGAATGGTACGAGCAGTACTTC.

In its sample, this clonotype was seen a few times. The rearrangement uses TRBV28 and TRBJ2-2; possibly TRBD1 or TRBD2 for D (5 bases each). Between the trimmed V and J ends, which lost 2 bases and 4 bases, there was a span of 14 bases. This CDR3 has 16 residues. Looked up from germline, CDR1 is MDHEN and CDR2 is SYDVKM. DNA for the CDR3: TGTGCCAGCAGTTTAGTGGGGGAAAGTGGCACCGGGGAGCTGTTTTTT. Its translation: CASSLVGESGTGELFF.

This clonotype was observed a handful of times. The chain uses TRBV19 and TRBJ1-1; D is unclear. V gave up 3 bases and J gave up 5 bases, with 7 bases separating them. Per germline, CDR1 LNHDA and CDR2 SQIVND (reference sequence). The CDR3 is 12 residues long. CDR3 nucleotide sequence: TGTGCCAGTAGTATGGGAGGTACTGAAGCTTTCTTT. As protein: CASSMGGTEAFF.

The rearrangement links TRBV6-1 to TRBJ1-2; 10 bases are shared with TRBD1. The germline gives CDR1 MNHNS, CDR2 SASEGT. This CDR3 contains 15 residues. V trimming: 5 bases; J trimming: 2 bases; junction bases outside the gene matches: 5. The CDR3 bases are TGTGCCAGCAGTCCCCAGGGACAGGGGAACTATGGCTACACCTTC. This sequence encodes CASSPQGQGNYGYTF.